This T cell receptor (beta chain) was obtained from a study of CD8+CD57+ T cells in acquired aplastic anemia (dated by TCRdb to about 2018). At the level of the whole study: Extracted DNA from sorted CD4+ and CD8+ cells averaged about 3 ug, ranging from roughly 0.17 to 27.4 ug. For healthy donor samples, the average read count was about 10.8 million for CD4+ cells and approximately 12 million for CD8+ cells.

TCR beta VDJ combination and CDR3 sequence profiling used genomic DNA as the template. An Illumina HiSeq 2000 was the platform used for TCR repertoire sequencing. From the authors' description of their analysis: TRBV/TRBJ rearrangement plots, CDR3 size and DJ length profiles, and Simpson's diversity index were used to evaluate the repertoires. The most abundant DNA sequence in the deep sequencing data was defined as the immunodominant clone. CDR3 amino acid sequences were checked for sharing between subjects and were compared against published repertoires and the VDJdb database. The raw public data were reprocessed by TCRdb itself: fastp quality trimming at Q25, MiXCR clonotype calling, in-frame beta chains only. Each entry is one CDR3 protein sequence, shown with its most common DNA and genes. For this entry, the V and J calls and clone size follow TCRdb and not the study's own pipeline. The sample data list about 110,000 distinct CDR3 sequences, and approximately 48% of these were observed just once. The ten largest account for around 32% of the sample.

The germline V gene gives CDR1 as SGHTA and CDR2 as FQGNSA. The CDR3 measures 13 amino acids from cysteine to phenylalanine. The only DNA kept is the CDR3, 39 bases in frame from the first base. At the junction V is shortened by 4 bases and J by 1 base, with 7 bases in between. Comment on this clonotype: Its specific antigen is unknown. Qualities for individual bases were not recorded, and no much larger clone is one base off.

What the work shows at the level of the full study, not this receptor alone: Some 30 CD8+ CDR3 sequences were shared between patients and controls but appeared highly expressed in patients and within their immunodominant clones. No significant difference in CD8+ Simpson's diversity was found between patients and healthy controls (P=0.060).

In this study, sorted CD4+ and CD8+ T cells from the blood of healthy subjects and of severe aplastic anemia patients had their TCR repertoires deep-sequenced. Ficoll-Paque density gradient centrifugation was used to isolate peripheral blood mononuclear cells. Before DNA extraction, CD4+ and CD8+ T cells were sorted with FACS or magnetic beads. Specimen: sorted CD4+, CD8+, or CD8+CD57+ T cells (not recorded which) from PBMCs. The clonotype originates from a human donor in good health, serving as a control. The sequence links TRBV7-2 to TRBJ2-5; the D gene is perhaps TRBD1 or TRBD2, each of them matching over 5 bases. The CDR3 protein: CASSWGTQETQYF. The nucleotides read TGTGCCAGCAGCTGGGGGACCCAAGAGACCCAGTACTTC.